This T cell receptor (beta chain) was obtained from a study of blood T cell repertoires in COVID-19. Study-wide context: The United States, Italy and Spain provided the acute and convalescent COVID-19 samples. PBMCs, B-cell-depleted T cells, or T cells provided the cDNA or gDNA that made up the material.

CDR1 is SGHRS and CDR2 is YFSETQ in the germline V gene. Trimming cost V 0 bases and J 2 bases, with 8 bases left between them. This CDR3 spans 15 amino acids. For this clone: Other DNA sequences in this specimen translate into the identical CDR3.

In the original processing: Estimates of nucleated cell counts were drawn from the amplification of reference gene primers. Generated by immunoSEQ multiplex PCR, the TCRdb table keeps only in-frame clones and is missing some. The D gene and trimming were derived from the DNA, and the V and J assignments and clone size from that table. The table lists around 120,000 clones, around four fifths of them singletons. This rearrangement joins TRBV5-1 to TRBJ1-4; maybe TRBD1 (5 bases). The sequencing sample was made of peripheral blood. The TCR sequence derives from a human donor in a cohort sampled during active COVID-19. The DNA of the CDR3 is TGCGCCAGCAGCTTGGGCGGGGGTACTAATGAAAAACTGTTTTTT. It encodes CASSLGGGTNEKLFF.